Sequencing of this TCR beta chain was carried out in a study of OX40 agonist ivuxolimab in advanced cancers. Across the whole study: Every patient in dose escalation had hepatocellular carcinoma, melanoma, renal cell or head and neck cancer. Three patients, one with hepatocellular carcinoma and two with cutaneous melanoma, responded partially. Study results and caveats: Clonal expansion was seen in CD4+ and CD8+ blood T cells by week 6 at 0.1 to 3.0 mg/kg. Compared with CD4+, CD8+ T cells on average had more expanded clones.

V lost 4 bases to trimming and J lost 5 bases; unmatched junction nucleotides: 3. This CDR3 region has 14 residues. Germline V CDR1 and CDR2: MNHNY, SVGAGI (reference sequence). Here immunoSEQ multiplex PCR was the method, and the copy in TCRdb shows in-frame clones only, minus some. Counted here are tens of thousands of clones, roughly 90% occurring once; the ten biggest clones make up around 4.8%. Note on this clone: Its matching antigen is unknown.

This TCR was sampled from an adult with an advanced solid tumor such as melanoma, head and neck, liver or kidney cancer. The genes are TRBV6-6 and TRBJ2-2, with 8 bases identical to TRBD2. Sequenced here: CD4+ or CD8+ T cells sorted from blood, sampled in a trial of the OX40 agonist ivuxolimab. The CDR3 sequence is CASSFTGGTGELFF. CDR3 DNA sequence: TGTGCCAGCAGTTTCACGGGAGGGACCGGGGAGCTGTTTTTT.